The 24 T cell receptor beta chains below come from one sample, sequenced in a study of blood T cell repertoires in COVID-19. The table came from immunoSEQ multiplex PCR; TCRdb's copy has only in-frame clones and leaves some out. The table includes roughly 300,000 clones, about 86% detected once. The sequencing input was peripheral blood. The receptors derive from a woman aged 50 to 65 with acute or convalescent COVID-19.

The J gene is TRBJ1-5, the V gene TRBV5-1, with D tentatively TRBD1 (5 bases). This CDR3 is built from 15 residues. Trimming stripped 4 bases from V and 4 bases from J, with 15 bases between. Germline V CDR1 and CDR2: SGHRS, YFSETQ. This CDR3 is CASSPEGLLNQPQHF. CDR3 coding DNA: TGCGCCAGCAGCCCCGAGGGACTGCTAAATCAGCCCCAGCATTTT. The entire variable domain, with the rest obtained from reference TRBV5-1 and TRBJ1-5, is as follows: KAGVTQTPRYLIKTRGQQVTLSCSPISGHRSVSWYQQTPGQGLQFLFEYFSETQRNKGNFPGRFSGRQFSNSRSEMNVSTLELGDSALYLCASSPEGLLNQPQHFGDGTRLSIL.

The chain is built from TRBV7-3 and TRBJ2-2; the match to TRBD2 covers 8 bases. Trimming at V came to 8 bases and at J to 7 bases, leaving 6 bases not matched to a gene. The CDR3 length is 13 residues. Germline loops: CDR1 SGHTA, CDR2 FQGTGA. This CDR3 is CASGSGSVGELFF. In DNA, the CDR3 is TGTGCCAGCGGGAGCGGGAGTGTCGGGGAGCTGTTTTTT.

The table lists this clone with a count of one. V usage is TRBV7-9 and J usage is TRBJ2-1; D perhaps matches TRBD2 (6 bases). Germline V gene data show CDR1 as SEHNR and CDR2 as FQNEAQ (reference sequence). The V end lost 0 bases, the J end lost 8 bases, and 17 bases lay between the germline ends. CDR3 size: 16 residues. The CDR3 reads CASSLARGSGEDEQFF. The CDR3 DNA reads TGTGCCAGCAGCTTAGCGCGTGGATCTGGGGAGGATGAGCAGTTCTTC.

The rearrangement joins TRBV18 to TRBJ2-5, with D perhaps TRBD1 (6 bases). V gave up 4 bases and J gave up 2 bases, with 14 bases separating them. The CDR3 covers 15 residues. Per the germline V gene, CDR1 is KGHSH and CDR2 is LQKENI. The CDR3: CASSQRTGNQETQYF. As DNA, the CDR3 is TGTGCCAGCTCACAGAGAACAGGGAATCAAGAGACCCAGTACTTC.

In DNA, the CDR3 is TGTGCCAGCAGCCCGGGTTTGCGAGCCGATCAGCCCCAGCATTTT. Translation: CASSPGLRADQPQHF. This chain uses TRBV11-2 with TRBJ1-5; D not certain. CDR1 and CDR2 (germline): SGHAT, FQNNGV. V shed 5 bases and J shed 5 bases, with 16 bases lying between them. The CDR3 spans 15 residues.

V usage is TRBV19 and J usage is TRBJ1-5; D ambiguous. The CDR3 has 15 residues. The germline V gene encodes CDR1 LNHDA and CDR2 SQIVND (reference sequence). V lost 0 bases, J lost 7 bases, and 13 bases lay in between. The CDR3 DNA sequence: TGTGCCAGTAGTATAGAGGCGGGGAGGGTACAGCCCCAGCATTTT. The encoded protein is CASSIEAGRVQPQHF.

CDR3 region: CASSSSGLAGSTDTQYF. The CDR3 bases are TGCGCCAGCAGCTCCTCGGGACTAGCGGGGAGCACAGATACGCAGTATTTT. The J gene is TRBJ2-3, the V gene TRBV4-1; TRBD2 aligns across 13 bases. This CDR3 region has 17 residues. Trimming at V came to 5 bases and at J to 0 bases, leaving 5 bases not matched to a gene. Germline V CDR1 and CDR2: MGHRA, YSYEKL.

As DNA, the CDR3 is TGTGCCAGCAGCGTAGGGGCGGGAGGAGGGCAAGAGACCCAGTACTTC. Protein product: CASSVGAGGGQETQYF. The J gene is TRBJ2-5, the V gene TRBV9; 8 positions agree with TRBD2. The CDR3 runs to 16 residues. The trim removed 0 bases at V and 2 bases at J, leaving 6 bases unmatched. Per germline, CDR1 SGDLS and CDR2 YYNGEE. The full variable domain, rest sourced from reference TRBV9 and TRBJ2-5, is DSGVTQTPKHLITATGQRVTLRCSPRSGDLSVYWYQQSLDQGLQFLIQYYNGEERAKGNILERFSAQQFPDLHSELNLSSLELGDSALYFCASSVGAGGGQETQYFGPGTRLLVL.

This chain joins TRBV9 and TRBJ2-2; D unresolved. Germline V gene data show CDR1 as SGDLS and CDR2 as YYNGEE. V was shortened by 0 bases and J by 6 bases, with 6 bases between the two germline ends. This CDR3 comprises 13 residues. The CDR3 coding sequence is TGTGCCAGCAGCGTAGCGGTCCCCGGGGAGCTGTTTTTT. This sequence encodes CASSVAVPGELFF.

The chain joins TRBV27 to TRBJ2-3, with TRBD1 identical over 8 bases. The CDR3 loop spans 14 amino acids. Germline CDR1 is MNHEY and CDR2 is SMNVEV (reference sequence). Trimming removed 5 bases from V and 3 bases from J; junction bases left unmatched: 4. For the CDR3, the DNA is TGTGCCAGCAGTCGACAGGGGCGGACAGATACGCAGTATTTT. It is translated as CASSRQGRTDTQYF.

CDR3 nucleotide sequence: TGTGCCAGCAGCCGCCGGGACTTGCAAGAGACCCAGTACTTC. Protein sequence: CASSRRDLQETQYF. The chain uses TRBV6-2 or TRBV6-3 and TRBJ2-5; D might be TRBD2 (6 bases). The CDR3 contains 14 residues. Germline V CDR1 and CDR2: MNHEY, SVGEGT. Trimming removed 6 bases from V and 2 bases from J, with 13 bases in between.

The chain has TRBV9 and TRBJ2-3; 9 bases line up with TRBD2. Germline lookup yields CDR1 SGDLS and CDR2 YYNGEE. The CDR3 length is 15 residues. V gave up 4 bases and J gave up 3 bases; unmatched junction bases: 6. The CDR3 here is CASSRASGVTDTQYF. CDR3 DNA: TGTGCCAGCAGCAGAGCTAGCGGGGTAACAGATACGCAGTATTTT.

The genes are TRBV18 and TRBJ2-1; D is perhaps TRBD1 (5 bases). Between the trimmed V and J ends, which lost 1 base and 4 bases, there was a span of 8 bases. This CDR3 region has 14 residues. Germline V gene data show CDR1 as KGHSH and CDR2 as LQKENI. CDR3 coding DNA: TGTGCCAGCTCACCACATGCAGGGTACAATGAGCAGTTCTTC. Translating gives CASSPHAGYNEQFF.

The V gene is TRBV9, the J gene TRBJ1-3, with D unresolved. Germline V gene lookup returns CDR1 SGDLS and CDR2 YYNGEE. Trimming removed 4 bases from V and 0 bases from J, with 8 bases in between. CDR3 length: 14 residues. CDR3 sequence reads: CASSPPLSGNTIYF. The CDR3 nucleotides read TGTGCCAGCAGCCCCCCACTCTCTGGAAACACCATATATTTT. Supplemented by reference TRBV9 and TRBJ1-3, the full variable domain reads DSGVTQTPKHLITATGQRVTLRCSPRSGDLSVYWYQQSLDQGLQFLIQYYNGEERAKGNILERFSAQQFPDLHSELNLSSLELGDSALYFCASSPPLSGNTIYFGEGSWLTVV.

This chain links TRBV4-1 with TRBJ2-1; TRBD1 is a possible D gene (5 bases). Trimming stripped 4 bases from V and 6 bases from J, with 25 bases between. The germline gives CDR1 MGHRA, CDR2 YSYEKL. The CDR3 loop spans 18 amino acids. The CDR3 bases are TGCGCCAGCAGCCCCCGCAAATCTCCGCTACAGGTGCGCAATGAGCAGTTCTTC. Translating it yields CASSPRKSPLQVRNEQFF.

The chain uses TRBV5-8 and TRBJ1-1; TRBD1 matches at 9 bases. The CDR3 length is 15 residues. CDR1 and CDR2 from the germline V gene are SGHTS and YDEGEE. V was pared by 4 bases and J by 0 bases, with 4 bases of the junction left unmatched. The DNA of the CDR3 is TGTGCCAGCAGCCTATACAGGGGGCTGAACACTGAAGCTTTCTTT. This gives the protein CASSLYRGLNTEAFF. Based on the CDR3 plus reference TRBV5-8 and TRBJ1-1, the full variable domain is EAGVTQSPTHLIKTRGQQATLRCSPISGHTSVYWYQQALGLGLQFLLWYDEGEERNRGNFPPRFSGRQFPNYSSELNVNALELEDSALYLCASSLYRGLNTEAFFGQGTRLTVV.

This chain joins TRBV19 and TRBJ2-1; 9 nucleotides agree with TRBD2. V was clipped by 3 bases and J by 8 bases; unmatched bases: 5. Germline V gene sequence: CDR1 LNHDA, CDR2 SQIVND (reference sequence). The CDR3 runs to 14 residues. CDR3: CASSIQRGDYEQFF. The CDR3 DNA follows: TGTGCCAGTAGTATCCAGCGGGGGGACTATGAGCAGTTCTTC.

The chain combines TRBV2 with TRBJ1-5; D gene uncertain. With 6 bases removed from V and 2 bases from J, the gap between germline ends came to 11 bases. The CDR3 has 14 amino acids. Germline CDR1 reads SNHLY; CDR2 reads FYNNEI. In DNA form, the CDR3 reads TGTGCCAGCAGGGCCGCCCCAGGCAATCAGCCCCAGCATTTT. Residues: CASRAAPGNQPQHF.

This clone was picked up one time. This chain joins TRBV5-6 and TRBJ2-7, with 8 nucleotides matching TRBD1. Looked up from germline, CDR1 is SGHDT and CDR2 is YYEEEE. Losses at the gene ends were 4 bases for V and 3 bases for J; bases not matched to a gene: 9. This CDR3 region has 15 residues. CDR3 residues: CASSERTGLLYEQYV. The CDR3 DNA sequence: TGTGCCAGCAGCGAACGGACAGGGCTCCTCTACGAGCAGTACGTC.

V is TRBV7-9 and J is TRBJ1-1; D remains ambiguous. Between the trimmed V and J ends, which lost 5 bases and 6 bases, there was a span of 10 bases. This CDR3 contains 12 residues. CDR1 is SEHNR, CDR2 FQNEAQ, per germline (reference sequence). The CDR3 DNA sequence: TGTGCCAGCAGCCCCTCTTCGTCTGAAGCTTTCTTT. It codes for CASSPSSSEAFF.

V is TRBV7-2 and J is TRBJ1-1, with 9 bases lining up with TRBD1. CDR1 SGHTA and CDR2 FQGNSA come from the germline V gene. Losses at the gene ends were 1 base for V and 2 bases for J; bases not matched to a gene: 14. The CDR3 has 19 amino acids. The CDR3, as DNA: TGTGCCAGCAGCTTAGGTAGGGACAGGGTAACACATCTTAACACTGAAGCTTTCTTT. It translates to CASSLGRDRVTHLNTEAFF.

The rearrangement joins TRBV25-1 to TRBJ1-1; D perhaps matches TRBD1 (6 bases). The ends were cut back, 4 bases at V and 12 bases at J, with 24 bases in the middle. The germline gives CDR1 MGHDK, CDR2 SYGVNS. CDR3 length: 15 amino acids. The CDR3 region has the DNA TGTGCCAGCAGTGGGTCACTGGAGGGGGAGGGTGTAACTTTCTTT. Translating gives CASSGSLEGEGVTFF.

J is TRBJ2-7 and V is TRBV19; TRBD2 matches at 7 bases. The ends lost 9 bases at V and 3 bases at J; junction bases unmatched: 8. Germline-derived CDR1 and CDR2 are LNHDA and SQIVND (reference sequence). The length of the CDR3 is 13 residues. The CDR3 sequence is CASSWTRNYEQYF. DNA of the CDR3: TGTGCCAGCAGTTGGACTAGAAACTACGAGCAGTACTTC.

CDR3 in amino acids: CASSLDNNYGYTF. In DNA form, the CDR3 reads TGCGCCAGCAGCTTGGACAATAACTATGGCTACACCTTC. The rearrangement joins TRBV5-1 to TRBJ1-2; D ambiguous. CDR1 and CDR2 (germline): SGHRS, YFSETQ. The CDR3 covers 13 residues. V lost 0 bases to trimming and J lost 1 base, with 4 bases between them.